The next 12 T cell receptor beta chains were all read from a single sample in a study of blood T cell repertoires in COVID-19. Produced via immunoSEQ multiplex PCR; TCRdb's table is partial and in-frame only. The table has about 220,000 clones, almost 85% seen once; the top ten hold approximately 2.4%. The sequenced sample consisted of peripheral blood. All receptors come from a woman aged 65 to 85 with COVID-19, enrolled during active disease.

The V call is TRBV10-3, the J call TRBJ1-1, with 7 bases fitting TRBD1. Trimming took 6 bases from V and 4 from J; bases not matched to a gene: 5. The length of the CDR3 is 13 residues. Germline V gene sequence: CDR1 ENHRY, CDR2 SYGVKD. The CDR3 nucleotides read TGTGCCATCAGCCCCCCAGGGGGCACTGAAGCTTTCTTT. Its translation: CAISPPGGTEAFF.

The chain links TRBV30 to TRBJ1-2, with 7 bases fitting TRBD1. V trimming: 5 bases; J trimming: 2 bases; junction bases outside the gene matches: 5. The germline CDR1 and CDR2 sequences are GTSNPN and SVGIG (reference sequence). The CDR3 length is 13 residues. The chain's CDR3 is CAWDSTGNYGYTF. Written as DNA, the CDR3 is TGTGCCTGGGACTCGACAGGGAACTATGGCTACACCTTC.

V usage is TRBV11-2 and J usage is TRBJ2-7, with D uncertain. CDR3 size: 12 residues. V dropped 2 bases and J dropped 4 bases, with 6 bases sitting between them. Germline V lookup: CDR1 SGHAT, CDR2 FQNNGV. CDR3 in DNA: TGTGCCAGCAGCTTAAGCCCTTACGAGCAGTACTTC. Its protein product is CASSLSPYEQYF. Drawing the rest from reference TRBV11-2 and TRBJ2-7, the complete variable domain is EAGVAQSPRYKIIEKRQSVAFWCNPISGHATLYWYQQILGQGPKLLIQFQNNGVVDDSQLPKDRFSAERLKGVDSTLKIQPAKLEDSAVYLCASSLSPYEQYFGPGTRLTVT.

This chain uses TRBV7-3 with TRBJ1-1; D not resolved. The length of the CDR3 is 14 residues. The V gene's germline CDR1 is SGHTA and CDR2 FQGTGA. Trimming shortened V by 0 bases and J by 5 bases, and 10 bases separated the two germline ends. For the CDR3, the DNA is TGTGCCAGCAGCTTAACAGAATCGGGGACTGAAGCTTTCTTT. Translation gives CASSLTESGTEAFF.

This clone was seen a handful of times. The chain uses TRBV7-9 and TRBJ2-4; D gene unclear. This CDR3 region has 14 residues. Germline CDR1 reads SEHNR; CDR2 reads FQNEAQ (reference sequence). V was trimmed by 2 bases and J by 10 bases, leaving 15 bases between them. The CDR3 loop reads CASSLMADNLIQYF. In DNA, the CDR3 is TGTGCCAGCAGCTTAATGGCGGATAATCTGATTCAGTACTTC.

J is TRBJ1-4 and V is TRBV7-9, with D unclear. Germline assignment: CDR1 SEHNR and CDR2 FQNEAQ (reference sequence). CDR3 length: 13 amino acids. Trimming left V 6 bases short and J 8 bases short, with 13 bases between. DNA of the CDR3: TGTGCCAGCAGTCGAGGGATAGGAGAAAAACTGTTTTTT. Its translation: CASSRGIGEKLFF.

V is TRBV10-3 and J is TRBJ1-2, with 8 bases that match TRBD1. With 9 bases clipped from V and 4 bases from J, the junction kept 7 bases outside the gene matches. CDR3 length equals 13 residues. Germline loops: CDR1 ENHRY, CDR2 SYGVKD. CDR3 residues: CAIRFGTGYGYTF. The DNA of the CDR3 is TGTGCCATTCGCTTTGGGACAGGCTATGGCTACACCTTC.

The genes are TRBV4-1 and TRBJ1-1, with D possibly TRBD1 on 6 matching bases. Deletions cut 3 bases from V and 3 bases from J, with 11 bases between. In germline, CDR1 is MGHRA, CDR2 YSYEKL. The CDR3 length is 14 residues. The DNA for the CDR3 is TGCGCCAGCAGCCAGGAGACAGGCTACACTGAAGCTTTCTTT. Encoded protein: CASSQETGYTEAFF.

This clone was found once. This chain links TRBV4-3 with TRBJ1-2, with 8 bases fitting TRBD1. V dropped 0 bases and J dropped 7; count of bases not matched to a gene: 10. Looked up from germline, CDR1 is LGHNA and CDR2 is YSLEER. There are 16 residues in the CDR3. The CDR3 DNA is TGCGCCAGCAGCCAAGATCTAGTCAGGGGGCCTTTTGGCTACACCTTC. It yields the protein CASSQDLVRGPFGYTF.

V is TRBV3-1 (or the pseudogene TRBV3-2) and J is TRBJ1-2; TRBD1 aligns across 9 bases. CDR3 length: 14 residues. The germline V gene encodes CDR1 LGHDT and CDR2 YNNKEL (reference sequence). J gave up 7 bases and V 1 base, and 4 bases lay outside the gene matches. As DNA, the CDR3 is TGTGCCAGCAGCCAAGTTAGGGGACAGGGTGGCTACACCTTC. Translating it yields CASSQVRGQGGYTF.

The chain has TRBV2 and TRBJ1-1; no clear D. CDR1 SNHLY and CDR2 FYNNEI come from the germline V gene. The CDR3 is 11 amino acids. The V end lost 7 bases, the J end lost 3 bases, and 6 bases lay between the germline ends. CDR3 in amino acids: CASTQDTEAFF. The CDR3 region has the DNA TGTGCCAGCACCCAGGACACTGAAGCTTTCTTT.

For the CDR3, the DNA is TGTGCCAGCAGCGACCGACAGATTATTAACTATGGCTACACCTTC. Translation: CASSDRQIINYGYTF. This sequence joins TRBV5-8 and TRBJ1-2; the D gene is possibly TRBD1 (5 bases). V lost 4 bases, J lost 1 base, and 14 bases lay in between. The CDR3 contains 15 residues. Germline V gene data show CDR1 as SGHTS and CDR2 as YDEGEE.